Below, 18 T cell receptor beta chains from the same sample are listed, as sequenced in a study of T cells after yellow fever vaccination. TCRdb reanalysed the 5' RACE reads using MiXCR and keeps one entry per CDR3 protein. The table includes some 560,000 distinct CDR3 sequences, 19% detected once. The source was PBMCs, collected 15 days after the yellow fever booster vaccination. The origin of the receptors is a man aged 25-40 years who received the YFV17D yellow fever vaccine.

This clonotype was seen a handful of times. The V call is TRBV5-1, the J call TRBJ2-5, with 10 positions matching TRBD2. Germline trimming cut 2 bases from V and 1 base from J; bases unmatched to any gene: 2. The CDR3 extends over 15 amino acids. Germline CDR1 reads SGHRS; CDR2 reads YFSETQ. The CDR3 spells CASSFSSGSQETQYF. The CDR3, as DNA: TGCGCCAGCAGCTTTTCTAGCGGGAGCCAAGAGACCCAGTACTTC. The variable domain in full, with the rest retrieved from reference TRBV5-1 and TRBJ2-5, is KAGVTQTPRYLIKTRGQQVTLSCSPISGHRSVSWYQQTPGQGLQFLFEYFSETQRNKGNFPGRFSGRQFSNSRSEMNVSTLELGDSALYLCASSFSSGSQETQYFGPGTRLLVL.

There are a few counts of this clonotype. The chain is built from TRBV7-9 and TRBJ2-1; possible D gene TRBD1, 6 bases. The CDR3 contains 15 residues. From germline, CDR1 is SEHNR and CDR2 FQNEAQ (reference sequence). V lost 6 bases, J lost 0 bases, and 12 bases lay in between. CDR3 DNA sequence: TGTGCCAGCAGAAGTACAGGGTTCTCCTACAATGAGCAGTTCTTC. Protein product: CASRSTGFSYNEQFF.

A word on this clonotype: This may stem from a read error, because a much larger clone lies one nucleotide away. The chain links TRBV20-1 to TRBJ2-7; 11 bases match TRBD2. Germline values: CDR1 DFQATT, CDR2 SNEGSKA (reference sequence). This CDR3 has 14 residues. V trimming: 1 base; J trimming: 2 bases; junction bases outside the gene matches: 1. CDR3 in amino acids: CSARGLAGPYEQYF. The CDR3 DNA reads TGCAGTGCTAGAGGACTAGCGGGACCCTACGAGCAGTACTTC.

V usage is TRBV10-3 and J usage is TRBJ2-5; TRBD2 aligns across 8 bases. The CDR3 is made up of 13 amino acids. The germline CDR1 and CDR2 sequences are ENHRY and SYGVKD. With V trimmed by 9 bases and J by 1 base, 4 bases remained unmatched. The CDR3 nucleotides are TGTGCCATACGGGAGGGCATCCAAGAGACCCAGTACTTC. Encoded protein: CAIREGIQETQYF.

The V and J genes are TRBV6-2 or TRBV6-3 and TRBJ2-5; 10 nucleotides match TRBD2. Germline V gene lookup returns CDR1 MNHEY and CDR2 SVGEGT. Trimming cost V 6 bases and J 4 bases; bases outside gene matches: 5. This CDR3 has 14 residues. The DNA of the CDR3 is TGTGCCAGCAGATCCGGACTAGCGGTAGAGACCCAGTACTTC. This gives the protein CASRSGLAVETQYF.

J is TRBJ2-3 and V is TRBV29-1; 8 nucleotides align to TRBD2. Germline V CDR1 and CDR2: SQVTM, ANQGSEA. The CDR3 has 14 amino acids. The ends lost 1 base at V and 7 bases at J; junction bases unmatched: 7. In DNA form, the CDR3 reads TGCAGCGTTGAAGGTGTACTAGCGGAATATACGCAGTATTTT. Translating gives CSVEGVLAEYTQYF.

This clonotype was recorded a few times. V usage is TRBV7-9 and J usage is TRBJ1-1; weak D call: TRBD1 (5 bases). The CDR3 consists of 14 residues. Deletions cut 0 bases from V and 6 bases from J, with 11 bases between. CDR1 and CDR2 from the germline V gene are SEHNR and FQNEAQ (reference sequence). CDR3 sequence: CASSLAGAFAEAFF. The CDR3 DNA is TGTGCCAGCAGCTTAGCAGGGGCTTTCGCTGAAGCTTTCTTT.

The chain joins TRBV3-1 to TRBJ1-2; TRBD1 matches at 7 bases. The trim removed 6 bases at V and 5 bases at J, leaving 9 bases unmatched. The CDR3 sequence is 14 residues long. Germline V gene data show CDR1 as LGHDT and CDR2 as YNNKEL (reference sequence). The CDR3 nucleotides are TGTGCCAGCAGAATTCAAGGGACAGATTATGGCTACACCTTC. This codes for CASRIQGTDYGYTF.

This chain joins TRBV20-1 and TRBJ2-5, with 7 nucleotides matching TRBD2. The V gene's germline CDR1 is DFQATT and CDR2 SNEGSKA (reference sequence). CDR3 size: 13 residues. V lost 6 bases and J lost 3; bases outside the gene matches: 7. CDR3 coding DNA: TGCAGTGCATCGACTAGCCGGAAAGAGACCCAGTACTTC. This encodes CSASTSRKETQYF.

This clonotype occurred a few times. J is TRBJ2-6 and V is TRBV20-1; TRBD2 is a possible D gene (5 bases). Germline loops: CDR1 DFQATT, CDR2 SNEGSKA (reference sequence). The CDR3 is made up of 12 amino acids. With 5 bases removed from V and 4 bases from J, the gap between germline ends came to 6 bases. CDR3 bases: TGCAGTGCTGGGGAGGGGGCCAACGTCCTGACTTTC. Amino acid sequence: CSAGEGANVLTF.

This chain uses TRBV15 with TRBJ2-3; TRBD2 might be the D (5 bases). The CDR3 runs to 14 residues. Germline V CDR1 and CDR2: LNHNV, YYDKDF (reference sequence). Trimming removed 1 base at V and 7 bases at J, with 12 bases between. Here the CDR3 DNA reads TGTGCCACCAGCAGAGTCCTGGAGGATCATACGCAGTATTTT. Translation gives CATSRVLEDHTQYF.

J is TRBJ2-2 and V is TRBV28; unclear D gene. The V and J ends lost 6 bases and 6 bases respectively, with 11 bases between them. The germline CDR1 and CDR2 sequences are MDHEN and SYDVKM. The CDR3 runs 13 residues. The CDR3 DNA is TGTGCCAGCAGGGTCGGTGCCGCCGGGGAGCTGTTTTTT. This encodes CASRVGAAGELFF.

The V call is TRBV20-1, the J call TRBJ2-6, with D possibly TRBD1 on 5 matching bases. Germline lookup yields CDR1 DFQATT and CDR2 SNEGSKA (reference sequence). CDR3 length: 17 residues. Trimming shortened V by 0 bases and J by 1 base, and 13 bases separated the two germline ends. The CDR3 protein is CSARERGLVSGANVLTF. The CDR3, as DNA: TGCAGTGCTAGAGAAAGGGGTTTGGTATCTGGGGCCAACGTCCTGACTTTC.

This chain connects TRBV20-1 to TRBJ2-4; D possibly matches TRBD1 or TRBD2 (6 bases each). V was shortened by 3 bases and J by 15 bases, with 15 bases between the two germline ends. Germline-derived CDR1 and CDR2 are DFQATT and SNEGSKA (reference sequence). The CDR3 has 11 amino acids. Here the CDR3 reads CSASLPGATYF. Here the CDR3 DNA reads TGCAGTGCTAGTTTACCGGGGGCCACGTACTTC.

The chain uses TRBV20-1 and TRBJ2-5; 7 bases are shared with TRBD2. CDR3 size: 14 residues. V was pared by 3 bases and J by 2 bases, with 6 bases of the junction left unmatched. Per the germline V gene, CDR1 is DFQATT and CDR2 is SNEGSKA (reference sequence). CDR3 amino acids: CSASGRSPQETQYF. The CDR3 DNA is TGCAGTGCTAGCGGGAGGTCCCCTCAAGAGACCCAGTACTTC.

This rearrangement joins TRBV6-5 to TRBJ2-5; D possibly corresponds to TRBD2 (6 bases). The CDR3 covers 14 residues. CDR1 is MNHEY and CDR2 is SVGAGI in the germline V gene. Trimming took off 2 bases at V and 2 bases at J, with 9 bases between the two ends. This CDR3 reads CASSYTGTQETQYF. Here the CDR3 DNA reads TGTGCCAGCAGTTACACCGGGACTCAAGAGACCCAGTACTTC.

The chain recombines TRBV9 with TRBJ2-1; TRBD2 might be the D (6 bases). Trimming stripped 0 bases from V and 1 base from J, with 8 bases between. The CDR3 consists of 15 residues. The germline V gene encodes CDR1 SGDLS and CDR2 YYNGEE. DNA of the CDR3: TGTGCCAGCAGCGTAGAAGGGACTTCCTACAATGAGCAGTTCTTC. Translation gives CASSVEGTSYNEQFF.

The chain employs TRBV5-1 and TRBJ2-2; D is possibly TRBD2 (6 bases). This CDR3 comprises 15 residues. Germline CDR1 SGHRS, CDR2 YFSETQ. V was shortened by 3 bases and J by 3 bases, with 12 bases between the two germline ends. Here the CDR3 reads CASSSPGTDTGELFF. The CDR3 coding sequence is TGCGCCAGCAGCTCCCCCGGGACTGACACCGGGGAGCTGTTTTTT.